The sequence of this TCR beta chain was determined in a study of blood T cell repertoires in COVID-19. Sequenced by immunoSEQ multiplex PCR; TCRdb stores in-frame clones only, minus some. The table shows around 140,000 clones, with around 80% occurring only once. Participant-reported clinical history was the basis for cohort assignment. Germline CDR1 and CDR2: MNHEY and SVGAGI. The CDR3 length is 14 residues. Trimming cost V 5 bases and J 0 bases, with 8 bases left between them. Sequencing was performed on PBMCs or T cells enriched from blood (not recorded which). This sequence originates from a man between 40 and 49 years old with acute COVID-19. The rearrangement links TRBV6-5 to TRBJ1-5; D gene unclear. CDR3 DNA: TGTGCCAGCAGTACATTTAATAGCAATCAGCCCCAGCATTTT. This encodes CASSTFNSNQPQHF.